This TCR beta chain stems from a study of T cell repertoires in cytomegalovirus infection. MiXCR, applied by TCRdb to the reads, yields one record per CDR3 protein. The table lists under 130,000 distinct CDR3 sequences, under 55% of them singletons. Germline loops: CDR1 SGHDN, CDR2 FVKESK. V was pared by 2 bases and J by 11 bases, with 17 bases of the junction left unmatched. CDR3 size: 16 residues. A few counts support this clonotype. Its antigen is unknown. Sequenced here: CD8+ T cells from cultured PBMCs, sampled from culture after CMV antigen stimulation. The chain uses TRBV14 and TRBJ1-1; 7 nucleotides match TRBD1. The sequence was obtained from a human donor in good health (CMV status not recorded). Some clones in this sample may be carry-over from other donors' samples. The CDR3 nucleotides are TGTGCCAGCAGCCAACAAGGGGGCGTACGGGGCTTGGCGGCTTTCTTT. Amino acids: CASSQQGGVRGLAAFF.